The entry below describes one TCR beta chain. The target antigen is unknown. Per the authors' pipeline: Treg pools: around 60,000 distinct patient, 9.56x10^4 donor TCRbeta sequences. Only in-frame clones appear in the TCRdb table, and some are missing; sequencing was by immunoSEQ multiplex PCR. That table furnishes V, J and clone size, whereas the DNA furnished D and trimming. The sample yields around 26,000 clones, 92% seen once. Regulatory T cells were sorted as CD4+CD25hiCD127low/negative. The record originates from a study of B cell selection in AIRE deficiency. The CDR3 consists of 12 residues. V lost 3 bases, J lost 4 bases, and 6 bases lay in between. Germline values: CDR1 KGHSH, CDR2 LQKENI. The study, taken as a whole, reports: Shorter CDR3s marked shared Treg sequences, biased toward few non-templated insertions. In TCRBV usage, CDR3 length and diversity, patient Tconv and Treg cells matched healthy donors. Roughly 29% of healthy-donor shared Treg TCRbeta sequences appeared in patient Tconv cells.

Material: CD4+CD25+ Tregs sorted from PBMCs. The TCR comes from a human donor in good health. The chain recombines TRBV18 with TRBJ1-2; D remains ambiguous. CDR3 residues: CASSPDGYGYTF. CDR3 bases: TGTGCCAGCTCACCGGACGGCTATGGCTACACCTTC. Using reference TRBV18 and TRBJ1-2 for the parts outside the CDR3, the full variable domain is NAGVMQNPRHLVRRRGQEARLRCSPMKGHSHVYWYRQLPEEGLKFMVYLQKENIIDESGMPKERFSAEFPKEGPSILRIQQVVRGDSAAYFCASSPDGYGYTFGSGTRLTVV.